This T cell receptor (beta chain) was recorded in a study of T cell changes during pregnancy in multiple sclerosis. Data came from immunoSEQ multiplex PCR; TCRdb stores just in-frame clones and leaves some out. The sample holds under 50,000 clones, about 92% seen once. The V gene lost 1 base and the J gene lost 8 bases, with 6 bases spanning the gap. This CDR3 is 12 amino acids long. Germline lookup yields CDR1 SEHNR and CDR2 FQNEAQ (reference sequence). Here the sequenced sample was CD8+ T cells from peripheral blood mononuclear cells, taken before pregnancy. This TCR came from a female donor with multiple sclerosis, enrolled in a pregnancy study. The J gene is TRBJ2-1, the V gene TRBV7-9; D gene ambiguous. Here the CDR3 reads CASSLVVYEQFF. DNA for the CDR3: TGTGCCAGCAGCTTAGTCGTGTATGAGCAGTTCTTC.